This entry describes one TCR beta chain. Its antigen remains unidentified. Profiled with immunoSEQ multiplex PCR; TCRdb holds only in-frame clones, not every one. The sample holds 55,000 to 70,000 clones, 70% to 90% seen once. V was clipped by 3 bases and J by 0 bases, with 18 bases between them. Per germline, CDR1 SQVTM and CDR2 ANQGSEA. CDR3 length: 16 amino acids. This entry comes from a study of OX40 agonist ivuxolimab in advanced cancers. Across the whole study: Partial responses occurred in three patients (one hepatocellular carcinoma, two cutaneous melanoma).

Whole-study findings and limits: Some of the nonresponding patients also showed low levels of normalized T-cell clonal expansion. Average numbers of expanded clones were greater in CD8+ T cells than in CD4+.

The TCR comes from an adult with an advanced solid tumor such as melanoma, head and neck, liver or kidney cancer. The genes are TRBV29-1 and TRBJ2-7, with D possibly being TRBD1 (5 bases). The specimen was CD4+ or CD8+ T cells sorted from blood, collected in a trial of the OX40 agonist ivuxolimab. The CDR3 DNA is TGCAGCGTTGAGGGTCTTAGGGGTCTCCTCTCCTACGAGCAGTACTTC. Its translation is CSVEGLRGLLSYEQYF.